This record concerns one T cell receptor (beta chain) sequence. What it binds is not known. The entry originates in a study of T cell responses to AZD1222 COVID-19 vaccine. The V gene's germline CDR1 is KGHSH and CDR2 LQKENI. Trimming took off 4 bases at V and 1 base at J, with 10 bases between the two ends. This CDR3 contains 14 residues. The data were produced by immunoSEQ multiplex PCR, yet TCRdb's version contains in-frame clones alone and is incomplete. This sample has over 85,000 clones, with approximately 90% found just once. Regarding the study as a whole: The donors showed a predominance of white British ancestry and of females, with possible underestimation of clonal diversity.

The chain uses TRBV18 and TRBJ1-1; possibly TRBD1 for D (5 bases). This clonotype was obtained from an adult who received the AZD1222 COVID-19 vaccine. This sample comprised peripheral blood, obtained 28 days after the second AZD1222 dose. The CDR3 region has the DNA TGTGCCAGCTCACTTGTGGGGGAGAACACTGAAGCTTTCTTT. Protein product: CASSLVGENTEAFF.